Given below is one T cell receptor (beta chain) in context. Its antigen is not known. In the United States, treatment was given to all participants with HIV. CDR1 GTSNPN and CDR2 SVGIG come from the germline V gene (reference sequence). With 1 base removed from V and 7 bases from J, the gap between germline ends came to 8 bases. The CDR3 totals 12 residues. The sample originates from a study of long-term antiretroviral therapy in people with HIV. Assay version v3.0 of immunoSEQ was used, and it was run at survey level. Measured with immunoSEQ multiplex PCR; TCRdb has only the in-frame clones, and not every one. The sample records about 23,000 clones, over 75% being singletons. Findings of the study overall: Blood in the study was drawn between the mid-2000s and the late 2010s, possibly under older ART regimens, which may be less effective than current ones. Information on adherence, resistance and therapy changes was unavailable. Pre-ART clonal expansions dominated every time point's repertoire.

The V gene is TRBV30, the J gene TRBJ1-5; D call uncertain. The origin of this receptor is a man aged 50-60 years with HIV. Sequenced material: unsorted PBMCs, taken 0.3 years after starting antiretroviral therapy. DNA for the CDR3: TGTGCCTGGAGTGGTGATCAGCAGCCCCAGCATTTT. It translates to CAWSGDQQPQHF. Based on the CDR3 plus reference TRBV30 and TRBJ1-5, the full variable domain is SQTIHQWPATLVQPVGSPLSLECTVEGTSNPNLYWYRQAAGRGLQLLFYSVGIGQISSEVPQNLSASRPQDRQFILSSKKLLLSDSGFYLCAWSGDQQPQHFGDGTRLSIL.